Included here is one T cell receptor beta chain sequence, with context. The antigen is undetermined. The second PCR ran roughly 7 to 11 cycles with a sample-barcoded 5' primer and J-beta primers. A single record per CDR3 protein comes from TCRdb applying MiXCR to the 5' RACE reads. Counted here are approximately 600,000 distinct CDR3 sequences, about 53% occurring once; the ten biggest clones make up over 30%. These data are taken from a study of blood T cells in healthy people across ages. Whole-study context: Template switching retrieved approximately one barcoded beta molecule for each two T cells.

Looked up from germline, CDR1 is SNHLY and CDR2 is FYNNEI. Trimming stripped 3 bases from V and 0 bases from J, with 11 bases between. The CDR3 runs to 15 residues. Regarding the study as a whole: Strong correlation was found linking TCR beta diversity to naive T cell percentage. Unsorted PBMCs prevented conclusive naive versus antigen-experienced comparison. Naive CD4+ cell counts and diversity both ran higher in long-lived than in aged donors.

This receptor was taken from a man in his 60s in good health. V usage is TRBV2 and J usage is TRBJ1-1, with unresolved D. Sequences were obtained from blood. The CDR3 DNA sequence: TGTGCCAGCAGTGAGCTAATGGGGATGAACACTGAAGCTTTCTTT. It codes for CASSELMGMNTEAFF.